This TCR beta chain was documented in a study of blood T cell repertoires in COVID-19. Across the study: Researchers got acute and convalescent COVID-19 samples from the United States, Italy and Spain. In each case, the material was cDNA or gDNA derived from T cells, B-cell-depleted T cells, or PBMCs.

Participants' own reports of clinical history determined their cohort assignment. Symptom resolution, clearance, or two negative PCRs marked the recovered donors of Cohort 3. Trimming cost V 3 bases and J 7 bases, with 4 bases left between them. The CDR3 has 11 residues. Only in-frame clones appear in the TCRdb table, and some are missing; sequencing was by immunoSEQ multiplex PCR. The sample has 350,000 to 400,000 clones; approximately 92% are singletons. The TCR comes from a man between 18 and 35 years old who had recovered from COVID-19. What was sequenced was PBMCs or T cells enriched from blood (not recorded which). This chain connects TRBV12-3 or TRBV12-4 to TRBJ2-1; D is undetermined. The CDR3 loop reads CASSFGNEQFF. The CDR3 DNA sequence: TGTGCCAGCAGTTTCGGGAATGAGCAGTTCTTC.